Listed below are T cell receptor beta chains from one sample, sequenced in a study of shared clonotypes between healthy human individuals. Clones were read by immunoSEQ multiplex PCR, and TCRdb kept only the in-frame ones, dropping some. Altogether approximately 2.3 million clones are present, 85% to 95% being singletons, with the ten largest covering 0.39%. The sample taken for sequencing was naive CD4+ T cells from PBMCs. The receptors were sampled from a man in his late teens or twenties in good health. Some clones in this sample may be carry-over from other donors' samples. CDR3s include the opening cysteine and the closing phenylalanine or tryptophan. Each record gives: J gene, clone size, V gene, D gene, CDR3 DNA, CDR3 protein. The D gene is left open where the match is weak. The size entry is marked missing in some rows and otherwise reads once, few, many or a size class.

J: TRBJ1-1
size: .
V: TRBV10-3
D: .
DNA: TGTGCCATCAGGGGCTATGGGGGGGCCACTGAAGCTTTCTTT
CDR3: CAIRGYGGATEAFF

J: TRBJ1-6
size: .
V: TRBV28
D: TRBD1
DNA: TGTGCCAGCAGACCGGACAGGGATCGCTCACCCCTCCACTTT
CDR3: CASRPDRDRSPLHF

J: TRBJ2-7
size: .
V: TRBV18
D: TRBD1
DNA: TGTGCCAGCTCACCGACAGGGGAAGGGTACGAGCAGTACTTC
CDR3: CASSPTGEGYEQYF

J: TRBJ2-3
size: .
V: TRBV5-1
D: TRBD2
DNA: TGCGCCAGCAGCATAATGGGACTAAACACAGATACGCAGTATTTT
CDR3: CASSIMGLNTDTQYF

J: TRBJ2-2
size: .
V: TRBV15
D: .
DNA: TGTGCCACCAGCAGAGTCCCGATCAACACCGGGGAGCTGTTTTTT
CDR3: CATSRVPINTGELFF

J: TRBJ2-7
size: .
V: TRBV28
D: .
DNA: TGTGCCAGCAGTTCTTATTCCGGACTCTCCTACGAGCAGTACTTC
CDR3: CASSSYSGLSYEQYF

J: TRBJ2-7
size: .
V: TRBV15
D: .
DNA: TGTGCCACCAGCGGGAGTGTGGGTCCCCCTAGAGAGCAGTACTTC
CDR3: CATSGSVGPPREQYF

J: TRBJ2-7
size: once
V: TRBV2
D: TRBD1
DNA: TGTGCCAGCAGTGAGCAGGGGGCAAGGTACGAGCAGTACTTC
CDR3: CASSEQGARYEQYF

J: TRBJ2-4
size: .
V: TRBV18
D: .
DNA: TGTGCCAGCCGGGAGTTAGCCAAAAACATTCAGTACTTC
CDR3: CASRELAKNIQYF

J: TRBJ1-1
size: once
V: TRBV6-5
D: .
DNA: TGTGCCAGCAGCCCAGCCGGGGCGGGGAGCACTGAAGCTTTCTTT
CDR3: CASSPAGAGSTEAFF